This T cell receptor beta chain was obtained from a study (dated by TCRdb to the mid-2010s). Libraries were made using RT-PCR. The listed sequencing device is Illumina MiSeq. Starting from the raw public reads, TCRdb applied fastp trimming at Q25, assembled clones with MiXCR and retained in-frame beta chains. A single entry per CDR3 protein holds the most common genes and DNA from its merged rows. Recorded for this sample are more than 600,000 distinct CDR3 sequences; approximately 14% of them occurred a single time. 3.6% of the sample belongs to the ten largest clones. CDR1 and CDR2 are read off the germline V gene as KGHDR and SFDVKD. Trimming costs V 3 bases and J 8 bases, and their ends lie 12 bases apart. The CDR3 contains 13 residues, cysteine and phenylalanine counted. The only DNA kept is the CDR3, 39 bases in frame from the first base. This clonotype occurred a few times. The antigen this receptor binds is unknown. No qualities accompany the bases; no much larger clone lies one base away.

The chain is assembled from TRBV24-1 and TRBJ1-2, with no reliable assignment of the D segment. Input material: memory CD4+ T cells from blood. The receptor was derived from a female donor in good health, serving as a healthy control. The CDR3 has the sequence CATSDGEFGGYTF. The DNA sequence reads TGTGCCACCAGTGATGGCGAATTCGGGGGCTACACCTTC.